This TCR beta chain was identified in a study of blood T cell repertoires in COVID-19. Whole-study context: Acute and convalescent COVID-19 samples came from the United States, Italy and Spain. Sources were T cells, B-cell-depleted T cells, or PBMCs; the material itself was cDNA or gDNA.

Germline V lookup: CDR1 LGHDT, CDR2 YNNKEL (reference sequence). This CDR3 is 18 amino acids long. V was shortened by 0 bases and J by 5 bases, with 22 bases between the two germline ends. Study processing details: Cell counts per sample came from amplifying reference gene primers. Only in-frame clones appear in the TCRdb table, and some are missing; sequencing was by immunoSEQ multiplex PCR. The V and J calls and clone size were taken over from that table, and D and trimming were inferred from the DNA. In the table there are roughly 300,000 clones, about 85% of which are singletons. The TCR originated in a human donor in a cohort sampled during active COVID-19. Sequenced input: peripheral blood. The gene calls are TRBV3-1 (or the pseudogene TRBV3-2) and TRBJ1-2; the D is unclear. The CDR3 is CASSQEREKGGIEYGYTF. The CDR3 region has the DNA TGTGCCAGCAGCCAAGAAAGGGAGAAGGGAGGGATCGAGTATGGCTACACCTTC.